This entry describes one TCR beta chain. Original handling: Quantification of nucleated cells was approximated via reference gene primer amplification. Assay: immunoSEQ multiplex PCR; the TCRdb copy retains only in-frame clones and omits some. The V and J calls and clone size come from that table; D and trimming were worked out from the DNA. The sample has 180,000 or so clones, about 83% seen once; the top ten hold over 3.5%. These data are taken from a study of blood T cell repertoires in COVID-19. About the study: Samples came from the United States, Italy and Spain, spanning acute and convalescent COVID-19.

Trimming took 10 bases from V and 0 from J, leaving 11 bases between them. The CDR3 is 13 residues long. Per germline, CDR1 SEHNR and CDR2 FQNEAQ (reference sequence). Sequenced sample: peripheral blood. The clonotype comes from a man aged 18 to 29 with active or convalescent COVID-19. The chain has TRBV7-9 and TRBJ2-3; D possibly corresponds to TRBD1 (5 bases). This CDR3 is CAIPRASTDTQYF. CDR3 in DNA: TGTGCCATCCCCAGGGCTAGCACAGATACGCAGTATTTT.